Presented here are 21 T cell receptor beta chains from one specimen sequenced in a study of Graves' ophthalmopathy and Graves' hyperthyroidism. RNA transcripts were the source from which TCR beta CDR3 regions were amplified. HTBI primers were employed in first-round RT-PCR, then a second-round multiplex PCR followed. TCRdb reprocessed the multiplex PCR reads via MiXCR and lists one record per CDR3 protein. The data show roughly 480,000 distinct CDR3 sequences, with over 13% seen just once and 8% to 10% held by the top ten. Sequenced input: blood. The receptors derive from a woman in her twenties or thirties with Graves' ophthalmopathy.

This clonotype was seen repeatedly, ten times or more. V and J are TRBV12-3 or TRBV12-4 and TRBJ1-2; D gene unclear. The V end lost 3 bases, the J end lost 3 bases, and 8 bases lay between the germline ends. This CDR3 comprises 13 residues. The CDR3 spells CASSFGRDYGYTF. The CDR3 region has the DNA TGTGCCAGCAGTTTTGGGAGGGACTATGGCTACACCTTC.

The rearrangement uses TRBV11-2 and TRBJ2-7; D is unresolved. Germline loops: CDR1 SGHAT, CDR2 FQNNGV. The CDR3 has 14 residues. The V end lost 1 base, the J end lost 7 bases, and 14 bases lay between the germline ends. The CDR3 sequence: CASSLGARLGEQYF. In DNA form, the CDR3 reads TGTGCCAGCAGCTTAGGGGCCCGGCTGGGAGAGCAGTACTTC.

This clonotype was found many times. The chain joins TRBV7-2 to TRBJ2-7; D call uncertain. The CDR3 is 13 amino acids. The V gene lost 1 base and the J gene lost 5 bases, with 9 bases spanning the gap. The germline V gene has CDR1 SGHTA and CDR2 FQGNSA. This CDR3 reads CASSLELFHEQYF. DNA for the CDR3: TGTGCCAGCAGCTTAGAGCTGTTCCACGAGCAGTACTTC. Variable domain in full (rest from reference TRBV7-2 and TRBJ2-7): GAGVSQSPSNKVTEKGKDVELRCDPISGHTALYWYRQSLGQGLEFLIYFQGNSAPDKSGLPSDRFSAERTGGSVSTLTIQRTQQEDSAVYLCASSLELFHEQYFGPGTRLTVT.

This clonotype appeared a few times. A much larger clonotype is one base distant, so this may be a read error. The V and J genes are TRBV20-1 and TRBJ1-6; possibly TRBD1 for D (5 bases). The germline V gene has CDR1 DFQATT and CDR2 SNEGSKA (reference sequence). There are 15 residues in the CDR3. CDR3: CSARPSGGNGSHLHF. In nucleotides, the CDR3 is TGCAGTGCTAGGCCCTCTGGGGGGAACGGCTCACACCTCCACTTT.

This clonotype was counted only a few times. The V and J genes are TRBV2 and TRBJ2-2; D is undetermined. Deletions cut 2 bases from V and 8 bases from J, with 9 bases between. This CDR3 has 13 amino acids. Germline V gene sequence: CDR1 SNHLY, CDR2 FYNNEI. The CDR3 DNA follows: TGTGCCAGCAGTGAAAGGCTAGAGGGGGAGCTGTTTTTT. Amino acids: CASSERLEGELFF.

As concerns this clonotype: A read error may be the cause here, since a much bigger clone is one base away. The CDR3 DNA follows: TGTGCCAGGAGCCGATCCGGGGCCACCGACGCGGAGACCCAGTACTTC. Amino acid sequence: CARSRSGATDAETQYF. The genes are TRBV7-3 and TRBJ2-5; D tentatively fits TRBD1 or TRBD2 (5 bases each). Trimming took off 9 bases at V and 5 bases at J, with 25 bases between the two ends. Germline CDR1 SGHTA, CDR2 FQGTGA. This CDR3 has 16 residues. Full variable domain (outside the CDR3, taken from reference TRBV7-3 and TRBJ2-5): GAGVSQTPSNKVTEKGKYVELRCDPISGHTALYWYRQSLGQGPEFLIYFQGTGAADDSGLPNDRFFAVRPEGSVSTLKIQRTERGDSAVYLCARSRSGATDAETQYFGPGTRLLVL.

This clonotype was seen repeatedly, ten times or more. The chain is built from TRBV27 and TRBJ2-7; the D gene is possibly TRBD2 (6 bases). The CDR3 is 13 residues long. The V end lost 5 bases, the J end lost 8 bases, and 16 bases lay between the germline ends. Germline CDR1 and CDR2: MNHEY and SMNVEV (reference sequence). The CDR3 region is CASSRLLGTQQYF. The CDR3 DNA sequence: TGTGCCAGCAGTCGCCTACTGGGGACTCAGCAGTACTTC.

J is TRBJ2-7 and V is TRBV28, with D perhaps TRBD1 or TRBD2 (7 bases each). The CDR3 loop spans 14 amino acids. V gave up 10 bases and J gave up 5 bases, with 21 bases separating them. Germline assignment: CDR1 MDHEN and CDR2 SYDVKM. The CDR3 coding sequence is TGTGCCACCAGGGGGGGGGGGCAATGGCACGAGCAGTACTTC. Its protein is CATRGGGQWHEQYF.

The rearrangement joins TRBV18 to TRBJ2-7; 14 nucleotides line up with TRBD2. The CDR3 is made up of 19 amino acids. Germline V gene lookup returns CDR1 KGHSH and CDR2 LQKENI. The J segment lost 6 bases and the V segment lost 4 bases, leaving 17 bases of the junction unmatched. The CDR3 sequence: CASSLRTGVGTSGSGEQYF. CDR3 bases: TGTGCCAGCTCACTTCGGACAGGGGTAGGGACTAGCGGGAGCGGCGAGCAGTACTTC.

The V gene is TRBV4-3, the J gene TRBJ2-6, with D uncertain. CDR3 size: 16 residues. Trimming left V 1 base short and J 2 bases short, with 9 bases between. Germline CDR1 LGHNA, CDR2 YSLEER. DNA of the CDR3: TGCGCCAGCAGCCAAGCGGGCCTTACTGGGGCCAACGTCCTGACTTTC. This encodes CASSQAGLTGANVLTF.

There are many counts of this clonotype. J is TRBJ2-7 and V is TRBV11-2; no clear D gene. This CDR3 has 15 amino acids. The germline V gene has CDR1 SGHAT and CDR2 FQNNGV. The V and J ends lost 1 base and 2 bases respectively, with 12 bases between them. The CDR3 spells CASSLGYTLTYEQYF. The CDR3 region has the DNA TGTGCCAGCAGCTTAGGTTACACCTTAACCTACGAGCAGTACTTC.

Ten or more counts support this clonotype. This chain links TRBV28 with TRBJ1-2, with 7 nucleotides matching TRBD1. The germline V gene encodes CDR1 MDHEN and CDR2 SYDVKM. The ends lost 6 bases at V and 7 bases at J; junction bases unmatched: 8. The CDR3 has 13 amino acids. The CDR3, as DNA: TGTGCCAGCAGAAGACAGGGAGCAGGTGGCTACACCTTC. This encodes CASRRQGAGGYTF.

This clonotype was detected many times. This rearrangement joins TRBV2 to TRBJ2-5; 7 bases match TRBD1. J was trimmed by 5 bases and V by 3 bases; bases with no gene match: 6. The V gene's germline CDR1 is SNHLY and CDR2 FYNNEI. This CDR3 contains 14 residues. CDR3: CASSDKGAGETQYF. The CDR3 nucleotides read TGTGCCAGCAGTGATAAGGGGGCTGGGGAGACCCAGTACTTC.

This clonotype was picked up many times. The chain couples TRBV27 to TRBJ1-2; the D is unclear. This CDR3 comprises 13 residues. Looked up from germline, CDR1 is MNHEY and CDR2 is SMNVEV (reference sequence). Trimming took off 6 bases at V and 8 bases at J, with 16 bases between the two ends. The CDR3 sequence is CASSLGGAGGYTF. CDR3 DNA: TGTGCCAGCAGCCTGGGAGGCGCCGGAGGCTACACCTTC.

This clonotype was counted ten times or more. V is TRBV4-1 and J is TRBJ1-2, with 10 bases identical to TRBD1. This CDR3 is 15 amino acids long. V gave up 6 bases and J gave up 4 bases; unmatched junction bases: 8. Germline CDR1 and CDR2: MGHRA and YSYEKL. CDR3 sequence: CASSAGTGDFYGYTF. Written as DNA, the CDR3 is TGCGCCAGCAGTGCCGGGACAGGGGATTTCTATGGCTACACCTTC.

This clonotype was seen repeatedly, ten times or more. This rearrangement joins TRBV6-1 to TRBJ1-2; D possibly corresponds to TRBD1 (6 bases). The V end was cut by 10 bases, the J end by 6 bases, with 9 bases between. The CDR3 extends over 10 amino acids. CDR1 and CDR2 (germline): MNHNS, SASEGT. CDR3 in amino acids: CAIHRDGYTF. The DNA for the CDR3 is TGTGCCATACACAGGGATGGCTACACCTTC.

Ten or more counts support this clonotype. This CDR3 reads CASSPRGLRSYEQYF. CDR3 nucleotide sequence: TGTGCCAGCAGCCCCAGGGGACTGAGATCCTACGAGCAGTACTTC. The V call is TRBV6-1, the J call TRBJ2-7; D possibly uses TRBD1 or TRBD2 (6 bases each). This CDR3 is built from 15 residues. CDR1 and CDR2 from the germline V gene are MNHNS and SASEGT. Trimming took 6 bases from V and 1 from J, leaving 16 bases between them.

At least ten counts were recorded for this clonotype. The V call is TRBV20-1, the J call TRBJ1-5; weak D call: TRBD1 (6 bases). The CDR3 covers 14 residues. Trimming removed 3 bases from V and 3 bases from J, with 12 bases in between. Germline loops: CDR1 DFQATT, CDR2 SNEGSKA (reference sequence). The CDR3 coding sequence is TGCAGTGCTAGCTCCGGACAGCCCAATCAGCCCCAGCATTTT. Its protein is CSASSGQPNQPQHF.

This clonotype was detected many times. The V call is TRBV29-1, the J call TRBJ1-1; no reliable D call. CDR3 length equals 13 residues. Germline loops: CDR1 SQVTM, CDR2 ANQGSEA. V gave up 5 bases and J gave up 4 bases, with 14 bases separating them. The CDR3 spells CSVREGVVTEAFF. The CDR3 DNA sequence: TGCAGCGTTCGGGAGGGTGTCGTCACTGAAGCTTTCTTT.

The chain links TRBV18 to TRBJ2-1; 7 bases are shared with TRBD2. The CDR3 consists of 15 residues. Germline V gene data show CDR1 as KGHSH and CDR2 as LQKENI. J was trimmed by 7 bases and V by 3 bases; bases with no gene match: 9. The CDR3 sequence is CASSPSSLAANEQFF. DNA of the CDR3: TGTGCCAGCTCACCGTCGTCCCTAGCGGCTAATGAGCAGTTCTTC.

A remark on this clonotype: Relative to the germline gene, one junction end is altered; a read error may explain this. The chain recombines TRBV20-1 with TRBJ2-2; D call uncertain. CDR1 and CDR2 from the germline V gene are DFQATT and SNEGSKA (reference sequence). The CDR3 is 14 residues long. The CDR3 DNA follows: TGCAGTGCTAGAAGACACTCGAACGCCGGGGAGCTGTTTTTT. It encodes CSARRHSNAGELFF.